The source of this T cell receptor beta chain is a study of shared clonotypes between healthy human individuals. Notes on the study in general: Exclusively blood specimens were collected; tissue repertoires likely differ. The small donor group covered limited genetic and exposure diversity.

Each cell subset's genomic DNA was divided evenly among several immunoSEQ plates. The assay was immunoSEQ multiplex PCR, and TCRdb's table has in-frame clones only and misses some. This sample yields around 700,000 clones, of which approximately 79% are seen a single time; about 1.8% belongs to the top ten. With regard to this clone: Its matching antigen is unknown.

CD4+ cells were split into CD45RA+ naive and CD45RA-negative memory subsets. This TCR was sampled from a woman aged 25-40 years in good health. Sequenced: memory CD4+ T cells sorted from blood. Subset defined: CD45RA-negative fraction.

CDR3 sequence: CASSLMGTLAGGIEQYF. The CDR3 DNA is TGTGCCAGCAGCTTGATGGGTACCCTAGCGGGAGGGATCGAGCAGTACTTC. This chain connects TRBV5-6 to TRBJ2-7; 12 nucleotides match TRBD2. The V gene end was trimmed by 1 base and the J gene end by 6 bases; junction bases not matched to a gene: 11. Germline CDR1 is SGHDT and CDR2 is YYEEEE. The CDR3 contains 17 residues.